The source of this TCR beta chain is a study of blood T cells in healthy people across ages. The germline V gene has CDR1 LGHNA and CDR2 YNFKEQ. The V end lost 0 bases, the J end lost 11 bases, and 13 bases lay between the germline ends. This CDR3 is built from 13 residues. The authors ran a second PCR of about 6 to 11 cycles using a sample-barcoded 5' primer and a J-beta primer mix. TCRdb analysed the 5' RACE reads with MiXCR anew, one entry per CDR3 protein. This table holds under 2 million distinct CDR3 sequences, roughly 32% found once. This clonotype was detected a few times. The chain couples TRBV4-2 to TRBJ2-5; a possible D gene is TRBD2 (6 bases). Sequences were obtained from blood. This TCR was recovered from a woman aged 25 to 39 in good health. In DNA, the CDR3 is TGTGCCAGCAGCCAAGAAAAGTCCGCGGGGCAGTACTTC. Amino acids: CASSQEKSAGQYF.